Following are 27 T cell receptor beta chains from one sample sequenced in a study of OX40 agonist ivuxolimab in advanced cancers. The protocol was immunoSEQ multiplex PCR, while the TCRdb copy is restricted to in-frame clones and leaves out a portion. The sample contains about 84,000 clones, approximately 95% of which appear only once. The material sequenced was CD4+ or CD8+ T cells sorted from blood, taken in a trial of the OX40 agonist ivuxolimab. Source of these receptors: an adult with an advanced solid tumor such as melanoma, head and neck, liver or kidney cancer.

The genes are TRBV7-2 and TRBJ2-1; D is perhaps TRBD2 (6 bases). The germline CDR1 and CDR2 sequences are SGHTA and FQGNSA. This CDR3 is built from 14 residues. V lost 4 bases, J lost 1 base, and 8 bases lay in between. CDR3 DNA: TGTGCCAGCAGCTCCAGCGGGTCCTACAATGAGCAGTTCTTC. This encodes CASSSSGSYNEQFF.

This clone has a single count. V usage is TRBV7-9 and J usage is TRBJ1-1; D perhaps matches TRBD1 (6 bases). The CDR3 is made up of 14 amino acids. Germline V CDR1 and CDR2: SEHNR, FQNEAQ (reference sequence). The V gene lost 5 bases and the J gene lost 1 base, with 11 bases spanning the gap. This CDR3 is CASSDWTANTEAFF. CDR3 nucleotide sequence: TGTGCCAGCAGCGACTGGACAGCGAACACTGAAGCTTTCTTT.

V and J are TRBV7-9 and TRBJ1-2, with TRBD1 matching 12 bases. The CDR3 is 17 amino acids. CDR1 and CDR2 from the germline V gene are SEHNR and FQNEAQ (reference sequence). The ends lost 4 bases at V and 1 base at J; junction bases unmatched: 7. CDR3 sequence (DNA): TGTGCCAGCAGCTCTCCGGGACAGGGGGCCTTTAACTATGGCTACACCTTC. It codes for CASSSPGQGAFNYGYTF.

This rearrangement joins TRBV7-2 to TRBJ2-5; D ambiguous. This CDR3 is 13 amino acids long. Germline V gene data show CDR1 as SGHTA and CDR2 as FQGNSA. V was pared by 1 base and J by 3 bases, with 6 bases between. The CDR3 here is CASSLGVKETQYF. As DNA, the CDR3 is TGTGCCAGCAGCTTAGGGGTTAAAGAGACCCAGTACTTC.

The chain employs TRBV9 and TRBJ2-6, with 7 positions matching TRBD2. Germline V gene data show CDR1 as SGDLS and CDR2 as YYNGEE. The junction had 7 bases not matched to a gene; V was cut back by 4 bases and J by 0 bases. The CDR3 extends over 17 amino acids. The DNA of the CDR3 is TGTGCCAGCAGCTCGCTAGCGGAACACTCTGGGGCCAACGTCCTGACTTTC. The encoded protein is CASSSLAEHSGANVLTF.

This chain links TRBV28 with TRBJ1-2; TRBD1 aligns across 11 bases. The germline V gene encodes CDR1 MDHEN and CDR2 SYDVKM. With V trimmed by 2 bases and J by 8 bases, 13 bases remained unmatched. The CDR3 extends over 17 amino acids. Here the CDR3 reads CASSLRSGQGVSGGYTF. CDR3 nucleotide sequence: TGTGCCAGCAGTTTACGATCGGGACAGGGGGTTAGTGGAGGCTACACCTTC.

With respect to this clone: At one boundary the junction diverges from the germline segment, which might be a read error. This chain connects TRBV9 to TRBJ2-3; TRBD2 matches 15 bases. The CDR3 consists of 17 residues. Germline-derived CDR1 and CDR2 are SGDLS and YYNGEE. The chain's CDR3 is CASSAGPGLAGGGGEDF. CDR3 in DNA: TGTGCCAGCAGCGCCGGACCGGGACTAGCGGGAGGAGGGGGGGAGGATTTT. The whole variable domain, remainder taken from reference TRBV9 and TRBJ2-3, is DSGVTQTPKHLITATGQRVTLRCSPRSGDLSVYWYQQSLDQGLQFLIQYYNGEERAKGNILERFSAQQFPDLHSELNLSSLELGDSALYFCASSAGPGLAGGGGEDFGPGTRLTVL.

The J gene is TRBJ2-5, the V gene TRBV5-4; TRBD2 matches at 9 bases. V was pared by 2 bases and J by 2 bases, with 7 bases of the junction left unmatched. CDR1 and CDR2 (germline): SGHNT, YYREEE (reference sequence). CDR3 length: 16 amino acids. In nucleotides, the CDR3 is TGTGCCAGCAGCTTCCCGACTAGCGGAATACAAGAGACCCAGTACTTC. Protein product: CASSFPTSGIQETQYF.

Notes on this clone: Its ends do not fully match the called genes, so a read error is possible. The chain joins TRBV10-3 to TRBJ2-7, with D unclear. CDR3 length equals 13 residues. Germline CDR1 and CDR2: ENHRY and SYGVKD. The CDR3 bases are TGTGCCAGCAGTGAAATAGGAGCCTACGAGCAGTACTTC. It is translated as CASSEIGAYEQYF.

CDR3 in DNA: TGTGCCAGCAGATCGACGGAGGACACGACCTACGAGCAGTACTTC. It is translated as CASRSTEDTTYEQYF. The chain employs TRBV2 and TRBJ2-7, with D perhaps assigned TRBD1 or TRBD2 (5 bases each). Trimming left V 6 bases short and J 2 bases short, with 17 bases between. Germline lookup yields CDR1 SNHLY and CDR2 FYNNEI. CDR3 length equals 15 residues.

The chain joins TRBV27 to TRBJ2-7; TRBD1 is a possible D gene (5 bases). The V end lost 5 bases, the J end lost 2 bases, and 13 bases lay between the germline ends. The CDR3 covers 14 residues. In germline, CDR1 is MNHEY, CDR2 SMNVEV (reference sequence). The CDR3 bases are TGTGCCAGCAGTGATGCGGTAGGGGCCTACGAGCAGTACTTC. Amino acids: CASSDAVGAYEQYF.

This chain links TRBV7-3 with TRBJ1-1; TRBD1 might be the D (5 bases). Trimming stripped 2 bases from V and 5 bases from J, with 15 bases between. This CDR3 contains 15 residues. Germline V CDR1 and CDR2: SGHTA, FQGTGA. Here the CDR3 reads CASSLLRGRRTEAFF. Here the CDR3 DNA reads TGTGCCAGCAGCTTATTACGGGGGAGAAGGACTGAAGCTTTCTTT.

This clone was recorded once. J is TRBJ2-1 and V is TRBV4-1; 8 positions agree with TRBD2. V lost 4 bases, J lost 2 bases, and 4 bases stayed unmatched. In germline, CDR1 is MGHRA, CDR2 YSYEKL. The CDR3 extends over 15 amino acids. DNA for the CDR3: TGCGCCAGCAGCCTGCTAGCGGGTGCCTACAATGAGCAGTTCTTC. Translated, it gives CASSLLAGAYNEQFF.

V gene TRBV9 combines with J gene TRBJ2-2; D possibly uses TRBD1 or TRBD2 (6 bases each). V was clipped by 3 bases and J by 5 bases, with 17 bases between them. CDR1 SGDLS and CDR2 YYNGEE come from the germline V gene. This CDR3 has 16 amino acids. The CDR3 region is CASSGAGGGRTGELFF. The CDR3 DNA sequence: TGTGCCAGCAGCGGGGCTGGAGGGGGAAGGACCGGGGAGCTGTTTTTT. Filled out from reference TRBV9 and TRBJ2-2, the complete variable domain reads DSGVTQTPKHLITATGQRVTLRCSPRSGDLSVYWYQQSLDQGLQFLIQYYNGEERAKGNILERFSAQQFPDLHSELNLSSLELGDSALYFCASSGAGGGRTGELFFGEGSRLTVL.

The genes are TRBV7-3 and TRBJ2-1; 8 positions match TRBD2. V gave up 5 bases and J gave up 6 bases; unmatched junction bases: 9. Germline V CDR1 and CDR2: SGHTA, FQGTGA. This CDR3 spans 15 amino acids. The CDR3 is CASSALLSGSNEQFF. DNA of the CDR3: TGTGCCAGCAGCGCCCTCTTAAGCGGGAGCAATGAGCAGTTCTTC.

CDR3 protein: CASSVATGGPAGGRETQYF. The CDR3 nucleotides are TGTGCCAGCAGCGTAGCTACGGGGGGTCCGGCGGGAGGACGAGAGACCCAGTACTTC. The genes are TRBV9 and TRBJ2-5; 8 bases fit TRBD2. The CDR3 sequence is 19 residues long. In germline, CDR1 is SGDLS, CDR2 YYNGEE. The trim removed 0 bases at V and 4 bases at J, leaving 17 bases unmatched.

J is TRBJ2-1 and V is TRBV4-1; a possible D gene is TRBD2 (5 bases). Trimming took 3 bases from V and 5 from J, leaving 20 bases between them. Germline CDR1 is MGHRA and CDR2 is YSYEKL. This CDR3 is 17 amino acids long. This CDR3 is CASSQGYSPGFNNEQFF. Written as DNA, the CDR3 is TGCGCCAGCAGCCAGGGATATAGCCCGGGGTTCAACAATGAGCAGTTCTTC.

This chain joins TRBV9 and TRBJ2-7; the match to TRBD1 covers 7 bases. CDR1 and CDR2 from the germline V gene are SGDLS and YYNGEE. The CDR3 totals 13 residues. V was pared by 3 bases and J by 3 bases, with 3 bases of the junction left unmatched. The CDR3 region has the DNA TGTGCCAGCAGCGGCCGACAGGGCTACGAGCAGTACTTC. Translated, it gives CASSGRQGYEQYF.

This rearrangement joins TRBV11-2 to TRBJ1-1; D perhaps matches TRBD1 (5 bases). Deletions cut 1 base from V and 5 bases from J, with 20 bases between. Germline CDR1 reads SGHAT; CDR2 reads FQNNGV. The CDR3 extends over 17 amino acids. As DNA, the CDR3 is TGTGCCAGCAGCTTAGGTAGAGGCGGCAGGGTGTGGACTGAAGCTTTCTTT. Its translation is CASSLGRGGRVWTEAFF.

This clone was found once. This chain's CDR3 is CASRDGNSYEQYF. The CDR3, as DNA: TGTGCCAGCAGAGACGGCAACTCCTACGAGCAGTACTTC. The chain joins TRBV7-9 to TRBJ2-7; D gene unclear. V gave up 6 bases and J gave up 0 bases, with 9 bases separating them. CDR1 is SEHNR, CDR2 FQNEAQ, per germline (reference sequence). This CDR3 region has 13 residues.

This clone has a single count. The CDR3 loop is CASSWSGGIAYNEQFF. CDR3 coding DNA: TGCGCCAGCAGCTGGTCGGGGGGGATTGCTTACAATGAGCAGTTCTTC. J is TRBJ2-1 and V is TRBV5-1, with 8 bases lining up with TRBD2. The germline CDR1 and CDR2 sequences are SGHRS and YFSETQ. J was trimmed by 4 bases and V by 3 bases; bases with no gene match: 9. The CDR3 totals 16 residues.

CDR3 sequence: CASSSGQWLNTGELFF. CDR3 DNA sequence: TGCGCCAGCAGCTCGGGACAGTGGTTGAACACCGGGGAGCTGTTTTTT. The chain recombines TRBV5-1 with TRBJ2-2; 7 nucleotides match TRBD1. Germline loops: CDR1 SGHRS, CDR2 YFSETQ. The V and J ends lost 3 bases and 1 base, in that order; junction bases with no gene match: 6. The CDR3 is 16 residues long. The variable domain in full, with the rest retrieved from reference TRBV5-1 and TRBJ2-2, is KAGVTQTPRYLIKTRGQQVTLSCSPISGHRSVSWYQQTPGQGLQFLFEYFSETQRNKGNFPGRFSGRQFSNSRSEMNVSTLELGDSALYLCASSSGQWLNTGELFFGEGSRLTVL.

The rearrangement uses TRBV2 and TRBJ1-6; D is possibly TRBD1 (5 bases). This CDR3 contains 14 residues. Trimming shortened V by 7 bases and J by 10 bases, and 17 bases separated the two germline ends. The germline CDR1 and CDR2 sequences are SNHLY and FYNNEI. CDR3 residues: CASIPGAGRSPLHF. CDR3 DNA: TGTGCCAGCATACCCGGGGCCGGGAGATCACCCCTCCACTTT.

The rearrangement uses TRBV7-2 and TRBJ2-5, with TRBD2 matching over 8 bases. The CDR3 has 15 amino acids. The ends lost 1 base at V and 11 bases at J; junction bases unmatched: 12. Germline V gives CDR1 SGHTA, CDR2 FQGNSA. The CDR3 here is CASSLVWGGRQEQYF. In DNA, the CDR3 is TGTGCCAGCAGCTTAGTTTGGGGCGGGAGGCAAGAGCAGTACTTC.

The rearrangement joins TRBV7-8 to TRBJ2-7, with 11 positions matching TRBD1. Germline V CDR1 and CDR2: SGHVS, FQNEAQ. Trimming cost V 4 bases and J 9 bases; bases outside gene matches: 14. This CDR3 has 16 amino acids. This CDR3 is CASSYPAGQGVFVQYF. The DNA of the CDR3 is TGTGCCAGCAGCTACCCGGCGGGACAGGGGGTTTTTGTGCAGTACTTC.

The rearrangement joins TRBV7-2 to TRBJ2-7, with D possibly being TRBD1 or TRBD2 (6 bases each). Germline lookup yields CDR1 SGHTA and CDR2 FQGNSA. The CDR3 sequence is 14 residues long. Trimming removed 4 bases at V and 0 bases at J, with 10 bases between. This chain's CDR3 is CASSYGGPSYEQYF. The CDR3 nucleotides are TGTGCCAGCAGCTATGGGGGGCCCTCCTACGAGCAGTACTTC.

The V gene is TRBV6-5, the J gene TRBJ2-2; no reliable D call. The ends were cut back, 1 base at V and 4 bases at J, with 13 bases in the middle. Per germline, CDR1 MNHEY and CDR2 SVGAGI. The CDR3 contains 16 residues. This CDR3 reads CASSYYRNDFTGELFF. CDR3 bases: TGTGCCAGCAGTTACTATCGGAACGACTTCACCGGGGAGCTGTTTTTT.